This T cell receptor (beta chain) was recorded in a study of T-cell reconstitution after alpha-beta-depleted transplantation in children. This clonotype was counted many times. What it recognizes is unknown. This CDR3 is built from 13 residues. Germline V gives CDR1 SGHRS, CDR2 YFSETQ. Trimming stripped 5 bases from V and 0 bases from J, with 8 bases between. TCRbeta library preparation incorporated unique molecular identifiers. MiXCR, run by TCRdb on the PCR reads, gives a single entry per CDR3 protein. This sample has about 160,000 distinct CDR3 sequences, with around 10% found just once. Study-wide results and limits: There were reportedly several hundred expanded graft clones from which alpha-beta T cells came about two months after transplant. Some patients showed high day-60 TCRbeta diversity, which derived from surviving recipient T cells and thymic progenitors. It was newly produced T cells that mostly accounted for T-cell counts and diversity one year after transplant.

This clonotype was sampled from a boy younger than 10 with acute myeloid leukemia, due to receive a stem cell transplant. This sequence joins TRBV5-1 and TRBJ1-1; D unresolved. Sequencing used PBMCs, obtained before TCRalphabeta/CD19-depleted stem cell transplant. The CDR3 sequence: CASRAPVNTEAFF. The CDR3 DNA is TGCGCCAGCAGGGCGCCCGTGAACACTGAAGCTTTCTTT.